These 26 T cell receptor beta chains were all obtained from the same sample, sequenced in a study of T cell responses to AZD1222 COVID-19 vaccine. The data were produced by immunoSEQ multiplex PCR, yet TCRdb's version contains in-frame clones alone and is incomplete. The sample holds roughly 100,000 clones; 85% to 90% are singletons and the top ten take 3.5% to 4.5%. The sequencing used peripheral blood, collected on day 0 of AZD1222 vaccination. These receptors were collected from an adult in good health.

J is TRBJ2-1 and V is TRBV28; 7 bases are a match to TRBD1. Trimming at V came to 6 bases and at J to 8 bases, leaving 7 bases not matched to a gene. Germline loops: CDR1 MDHEN, CDR2 SYDVKM. The CDR3 covers 13 residues. The CDR3 DNA sequence: TGTGCCAGCAGGCTACAGGGGTGGGATGAGCAGTTCTTC. Translated: CASRLQGWDEQFF. Full variable domain (missing parts from reference TRBV28 and TRBJ2-1): DVKVTQSSRYLVKRTGEKVFLECVQDMDHENMFWYRQDPGLGLRLIYFSYDVKMKEKGDIPEGYSVSREKKERFSLILESASTNQTSMYLCASRLQGWDEQFFGPGTRLTVL.

The chain has TRBV13 and TRBJ1-1; 7 bases are shared with TRBD1. This CDR3 has 17 amino acids. J lost 4 bases, V lost 3 bases, and 14 bases had no gene match. The germline gives CDR1 PRHDT, CDR2 FYEKMQ (reference sequence). The CDR3 protein is CASSFSIRGLGGTEAFF. In DNA form, the CDR3 reads TGTGCCAGCAGCTTTTCTATTAGGGGGCTGGGCGGCACTGAAGCTTTCTTT.

As for this clone: The same CDR3 is also encoded by other DNA sequences in this sample. V usage is TRBV7-9 and J usage is TRBJ2-1, with no clear D. This CDR3 has 14 residues. Germline V gives CDR1 SEHNR, CDR2 FQNEAQ (reference sequence). V was clipped by 1 base and J by 4 bases, with 8 bases between them. CDR3 nucleotides: TGTGCCAGCAGCTTAGTTTTAGGTTACAATGAGCAGTTCTTC. It yields the protein CASSLVLGYNEQFF. The full variable domain, with the rest looked up from reference TRBV7-9 and TRBJ2-1, is DTGVSQNPRHKITKRGQNVTFRCDPISEHNRLYWYRQTLGQGPEFLTYFQNEAQLEKSRLLSDRFSAERPKGSFSTLEIQRTEQGDSAMYLCASSLVLGYNEQFFGPGTRLTVL.

The chain has TRBV27 and TRBJ2-2; 8 bases are a match to TRBD1. Germline V gene sequence: CDR1 MNHEY, CDR2 SMNVEV (reference sequence). The CDR3 runs to 16 residues. After removal of 5 bases from V and 4 bases from J, the junction contained 9 bases not matched to a gene. The CDR3 coding sequence is TGTGCCAGCAGTCCCTCGACAGGGGTCGGCACCGGGGAGCTGTTTTTT. Its protein is CASSPSTGVGTGELFF.

The V call is TRBV6-6, the J call TRBJ1-1, with D possibly being TRBD1 (6 bases). V dropped 0 bases and J dropped 7 bases, with 9 bases sitting between them. The germline V gene has CDR1 MNHNY and CDR2 SVGAGI (reference sequence). The CDR3 has 13 residues. This chain's CDR3 is CASSYSGQFEAFF. The CDR3 DNA is TGTGCCAGCAGTTACTCCGGACAGTTTGAAGCTTTCTTT.

The rearrangement links TRBV6-5 to TRBJ1-3, with D tentatively TRBD1 (5 bases). There are 15 residues in the CDR3. Trimming shortened V by 7 bases and J by 4 bases, and 17 bases separated the two germline ends. Germline CDR1 is MNHEY and CDR2 is SVGAGI. CDR3 bases: TGTGCCAGCACCGGGGGGAGCGACTTCGGAAACACCATATATTTT. This translates into CASTGGSDFGNTIYF.

J is TRBJ1-5 and V is TRBV2, with 12 bases fitting TRBD1. The CDR3 has 18 amino acids. From germline, CDR1 is SNHLY and CDR2 FYNNEI. The V segment lost 7 bases and the J segment 0 bases; nucleotides outside the gene matches: 10. The CDR3 reads CASMEGQGALDSNQPQHF. The CDR3 DNA reads as TGTGCCAGCATGGAGGGACAGGGGGCTTTGGATAGCAATCAGCCCCAGCATTTT.

The V and J genes are TRBV4-1 and TRBJ2-1; 7 bases agree with TRBD2. Germline V gene data show CDR1 as MGHRA and CDR2 as YSYEKL. Trimming at V came to 5 bases and at J to 1 base, leaving 8 bases not matched to a gene. This CDR3 spans 16 amino acids. The CDR3 loop reads CASSYPGRGSYNEQFF. CDR3 nucleotides: TGCGCCAGCAGCTACCCTGGGAGGGGTTCCTACAATGAGCAGTTCTTC.

The chain carries TRBV12-3 or TRBV12-4 and TRBJ1-1; 7 bases line up with TRBD1. CDR3 length equals 12 residues. The trim removed 4 bases at V and 11 bases at J, leaving 7 bases unmatched. CDR3 bases: TGTGCCAGCAGTTCCTTCGGACAGGACGCTTTCTTT. Amino acid sequence: CASSSFGQDAFF.

The rearrangement links TRBV19 to TRBJ1-2, with D possibly TRBD1 on 6 matching bases. The CDR3 is 15 residues long. The V end lost 3 bases, the J end lost 7 bases, and 18 bases lay between the germline ends. Looked up from germline, CDR1 is LNHDA and CDR2 is SQIVND (reference sequence). This CDR3 is CASSIEYGQRVGYTF. DNA of the CDR3: TGTGCCAGTAGTATTGAGTATGGACAGCGCGTTGGCTACACCTTC.

Comment on this clone: At the DNA level, this CDR3 is encoded by other sequences in the same sample as well. The rearrangement uses TRBV29-1 and TRBJ1-1; TRBD1 might be the D (5 bases). Trimming pared 4 bases from V and 8 bases from J, leaving 8 bases between. CDR1 SQVTM and CDR2 ANQGSEA come from the germline V gene. This CDR3 has 10 residues. The DNA of the CDR3 is TGCAGCGTTGGGAGGACAGAAGCTTTCTTT. It yields the protein CSVGRTEAFF.

This rearrangement joins TRBV14 to TRBJ1-5, with D tentatively TRBD1 (5 bases). With 7 bases removed from V and 4 bases from J, the gap between germline ends came to 17 bases. The CDR3 contains 15 residues. Germline-derived CDR1 and CDR2 are SGHDN and FVKESK. This CDR3 is CASTRGNSRNQPQHF. The DNA of the CDR3 is TGTGCCAGCACCCGGGGGAATAGTAGGAATCAGCCCCAGCATTTT.

V usage is TRBV7-9 and J usage is TRBJ1-6; D call uncertain. From germline, CDR1 is SEHNR and CDR2 FQNEAQ (reference sequence). Trimming shortened V by 5 bases and J by 10 bases, and 9 bases separated the two germline ends. There are 12 residues in the CDR3. CDR3 region: CASSPGHSPLHF. CDR3 DNA sequence: TGTGCCAGCAGCCCGGGTCACTCACCCCTCCACTTT.

This chain links TRBV7-9 with TRBJ2-2; possibly TRBD1 for D (5 bases). The CDR3 is 14 amino acids. CDR1 and CDR2 (germline): SEHNR, FQNEAQ (reference sequence). V dropped 7 bases and J dropped 6 bases, with 15 bases sitting between them. The CDR3 bases are TGTGCCAGCACCCAGGGATCTTCATCCGGGGAGCTGTTTTTT. Protein sequence: CASTQGSSSGELFF.

The chain recombines TRBV12-5 with TRBJ2-7; 7 bases fit TRBD2. The CDR3 consists of 11 residues. CDR1 is LGHNT, CDR2 FRNRAP, per germline. Trimming at V came to 6 bases and at J to 7 bases, leaving 3 bases not matched to a gene. The CDR3 loop reads CASGHGGEQYF. DNA of the CDR3: TGTGCTAGTGGCCACGGGGGGGAGCAGTACTTC.

The chain has TRBV7-2 and TRBJ2-7; 10 bases match TRBD1. Germline V lookup: CDR1 SGHTA, CDR2 FQGNSA. Trimming at V came to 6 bases and at J to 2 bases, leaving 10 bases not matched to a gene. The CDR3 totals 16 residues. The CDR3 here is CASSDTPGQGPYEQYF. CDR3 in DNA: TGTGCCAGCAGTGACACGCCGGGACAGGGGCCCTACGAGCAGTACTTC.

The gene calls are TRBV4-1 and TRBJ2-1; 12 nucleotides match TRBD2. This CDR3 comprises 16 residues. The V gene's germline CDR1 is MGHRA and CDR2 YSYEKL. Germline trimming cut 0 bases from V and 9 bases from J; bases unmatched to any gene: 6. The CDR3 nucleotides are TGCGCCAGCAGCCAAGAGGCGCTAGCGGGGGGGAGTGAGCAGTTCTTC. This encodes CASSQEALAGGSEQFF.

V and J are TRBV5-5 and TRBJ2-7, with TRBD1 matching over 9 bases. This CDR3 has 15 amino acids. CDR1 and CDR2 from the germline V gene are SGHKS and YYEKEE (reference sequence). V lost 3 bases, J lost 3 bases, and 7 bases stayed unmatched. The CDR3 DNA reads as TGTGCCAGCAGCTCGGCGGGACAGGGACACTACGAGCAGTACTTC. This gives the protein CASSSAGQGHYEQYF.

This chain joins TRBV27 and TRBJ2-4, with D perhaps TRBD1 (6 bases). There are 17 residues in the CDR3. V was cut by 6 bases and J by 0 bases, with 18 bases left in between. Germline lookup yields CDR1 MNHEY and CDR2 SMNVEV (reference sequence). The CDR3 nucleotides read TGTGCCAGCAGGGCAAAGGGGGACACTATAGCCAAAAACATTCAGTACTTC. Protein product: CASRAKGDTIAKNIQYF.

The chain is built from TRBV10-3 and TRBJ1-6, with D hard to call. Trimming removed 0 bases at V and 9 bases at J, with 18 bases between. The CDR3 is 17 residues long. The germline V gene encodes CDR1 ENHRY and CDR2 SYGVKD. DNA for the CDR3: TGTGCCATCAGTGAGTCTTCAGGTTCAGCGCGGGGTTCACCCCTCCACTTT. Amino acid sequence: CAISESSGSARGSPLHF.

J is TRBJ2-1 and V is TRBV9; D gene ambiguous. This CDR3 has 16 amino acids. Germline values: CDR1 SGDLS, CDR2 YYNGEE. Trimming took off 0 bases at V and 3 bases at J, with 13 bases between the two ends. The CDR3 protein is CASSVVWQIIYNEQFF. CDR3 DNA sequence: TGTGCCAGCAGCGTAGTTTGGCAGATAATCTACAATGAGCAGTTCTTC. The full variable domain, with the rest looked up from reference TRBV9 and TRBJ2-1, is DSGVTQTPKHLITATGQRVTLRCSPRSGDLSVYWYQQSLDQGLQFLIQYYNGEERAKGNILERFSAQQFPDLHSELNLSSLELGDSALYFCASSVVWQIIYNEQFFGPGTRLTVL.

V and J are TRBV7-9 and TRBJ1-4; 8 nucleotides line up with TRBD1. The germline V gene has CDR1 SEHNR and CDR2 FQNEAQ (reference sequence). This CDR3 is built from 15 residues. The V segment lost 4 bases and the J segment 7 bases; nucleotides outside the gene matches: 8. CDR3 residues: CASSSGQGGGEKLFF. In nucleotides, the CDR3 is TGTGCCAGCAGCTCCGGACAGGGCGGGGGTGAAAAACTGTTTTTT.

The chain recombines TRBV24-1 with TRBJ2-1; TRBD2 matches at 8 bases. This CDR3 comprises 15 residues. Germline CDR1 reads KGHDR; CDR2 reads SFDVKD. The ends lost 6 bases at V and 9 bases at J; junction bases unmatched: 12. The CDR3 DNA reads as TGTGCCACCAGTTGGAGCGGGGGCCCGCCCCCTGAGCAGTTCTTC. Its protein product is CATSWSGGPPPEQFF.

The chain links TRBV6-5 to TRBJ2-5; 9 positions match TRBD1. Unmatched junction bases numbered 5, after V lost 7 bases and J lost 2 bases. Germline loops: CDR1 MNHEY, CDR2 SVGAGI. The CDR3 is 14 amino acids. The CDR3 nucleotides are TGTGCCAGCAACGTGGGGACAGGGCAAGAGACCCAGTACTTC. Encoded protein: CASNVGTGQETQYF.

CDR3 region: CASTTPRDTEAFF. The CDR3 DNA reads as TGTGCCAGTACTACGCCCCGGGACACTGAAGCTTTCTTT. The chain is built from TRBV19 and TRBJ1-1; no firm D call. Germline V gene sequence: CDR1 LNHDA, CDR2 SQIVND (reference sequence). The CDR3 is 13 residues long. V was cut by 7 bases and J by 3 bases, with 12 bases left in between. Full variable domain (remainder filled in from reference TRBV19 and TRBJ1-1): DGGITQSPKYLFRKEGQNVTLSCEQNLNHDAMYWYRQDPGQGLRLIYYSQIVNDFQKGDIAEGYSVSREKKESFPLTVTSAQKNPTAFYLCASTTPRDTEAFFGQGTRLTVV.

This clone was observed a handful of times. The rearrangement uses TRBV5-5 and TRBJ2-1, with D possibly matching TRBD2 (5 bases). The V gene's germline CDR1 is SGHKS and CDR2 YYEKEE (reference sequence). Trimming took 8 bases from V and 7 from J, leaving 19 bases between them. The length of the CDR3 is 14 residues. The CDR3: CASKPGSGYNEQFF. The CDR3 DNA sequence: TGTGCCAGTAAGCCGGGGTCGGGGTATAATGAGCAGTTCTTC.